The sequence of this T cell receptor (beta chain) was determined in a study of identical twins. This clonotype was seen a few times. Antigen: not known. Study-wide points: Less excess twin sharing appeared in beta out-of-frame sequences. Monozygotic twins shared more out-of-frame TCR alpha than recombination models predicted.

TCRdb passed the 5' RACE reads through MiXCR, listing each CDR3 protein once. The profile shows 1.5 million to 2 million distinct CDR3 sequences, under 35% of them singletons. The TCR originated in a newborn girl in good health. Sequenced sample: cord blood.

The CDR3 coding sequence is TGTGCCAGCAGTCGAACACTAGCGGGAGGTTACAATGAGCAGTTCTTC. Translated: CASSRTLAGGYNEQFF. This rearrangement joins TRBV6-6 to TRBJ2-1, with 12 bases matching TRBD2. J lost 4 bases, V lost 5 bases, and 6 bases had no gene match. CDR1 is MNHNY, CDR2 SVGAGI, per germline (reference sequence). This CDR3 is built from 16 residues.